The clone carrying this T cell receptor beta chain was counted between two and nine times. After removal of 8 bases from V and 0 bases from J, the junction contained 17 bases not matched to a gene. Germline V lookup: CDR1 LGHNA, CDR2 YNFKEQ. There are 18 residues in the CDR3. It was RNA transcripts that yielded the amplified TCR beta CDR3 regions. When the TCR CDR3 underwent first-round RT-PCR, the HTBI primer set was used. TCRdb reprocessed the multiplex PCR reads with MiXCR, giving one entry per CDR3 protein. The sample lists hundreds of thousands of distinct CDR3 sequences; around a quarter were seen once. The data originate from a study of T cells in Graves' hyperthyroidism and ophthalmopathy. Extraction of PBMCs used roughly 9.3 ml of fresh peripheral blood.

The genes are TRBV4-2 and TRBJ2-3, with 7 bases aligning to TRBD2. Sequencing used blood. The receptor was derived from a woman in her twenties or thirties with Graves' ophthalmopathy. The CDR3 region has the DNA TGTGCCAGCGCCACCCGGGCGGCGCGGGGGACTAGCACAGATACGCAGTATTTT. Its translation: CASATRAARGTSTDTQYF.